Following are 32 T cell receptor beta chains from one sample sequenced in a study of blood T cell repertoires in COVID-19. Profiled with immunoSEQ multiplex PCR; TCRdb holds only in-frame clones, not every one. The table has approximately 440,000 clones, less than 95% seen once. The sequenced sample consisted of PBMCs or T cells enriched from blood (not recorded which). These receptor sequences come from a man aged 18 to 29 who had recovered from COVID-19.

The DNA for the CDR3 is TGTGCCAGCACCACGGCCCAGGCCACCCTTTACGAGCAGTACTTC. Translated: CASTTAQATLYEQYF. J is TRBJ2-7 and V is TRBV28; D ambiguous. This CDR3 region has 15 residues. Germline V gene sequence: CDR1 MDHEN, CDR2 SYDVKM. Trimming stripped 7 bases from V and 4 bases from J, with 20 bases between.

Many counts were recorded for this clone. The chain couples TRBV7-2 to TRBJ1-2, with TRBD1 matching over 9 bases. The CDR3 totals 18 residues. V gave up 0 bases and J gave up 6 bases; unmatched junction bases: 14. Germline values: CDR1 SGHTA, CDR2 FQGNSA. As DNA, the CDR3 is TGTGCCAGCAGCTTAGCCGTACGAAAACCCGGGACAGGGCATGGCTACACCTTC. Its translation is CASSLAVRKPGTGHGYTF.

The chain joins TRBV7-2 to TRBJ2-6; TRBD2 might be the D (6 bases). The CDR3 is 15 amino acids. V shed 5 bases and J shed 4 bases, with 12 bases lying between them. CDR1 and CDR2 (germline): SGHTA, FQGNSA. The CDR3 DNA reads TGTGCCAGCAGCCCGTGGACTACCGGGGCCAACGTCCTGACTTTC. This translates into CASSPWTTGANVLTF.

The chain combines TRBV30 with TRBJ2-7, with 7 nucleotides matching TRBD1. The CDR3 loop spans 14 amino acids. Germline V gives CDR1 GTSNPN, CDR2 SVGIG (reference sequence). With 0 bases clipped from V and 7 bases from J, the junction kept 9 bases outside the gene matches. CDR3 DNA: TGTGCCTGGAGTGTAGTAGACAGGGTTAGAGAGCAGTACTTC. Residues: CAWSVVDRVREQYF.

This clone came up once. V gene TRBV2 combines with J gene TRBJ1-1; D is undetermined. Germline V gene data show CDR1 as SNHLY and CDR2 as FYNNEI. The CDR3 runs 15 residues. V lost 0 bases, J lost 7 bases, and 15 bases lay in between. DNA of the CDR3: TGTGCCAGCAGTGAAGCAATAGTTGGGAGCGGTGAAGCTTTCTTT. This gives the protein CASSEAIVGSGEAFF.

J is TRBJ1-5 and V is TRBV21-1; the table's D gene call, TRBD1, was not cross checked with the DNA. TRBV21-1 is recorded as a pseudogene. The CDR3 is 14 amino acids. DNA for the CDR3: TGTGCCAGCAGCCCAAGACAGGGTTGTCAGCCCCAGCATTTT. This codes for CASSPRQGCQPQHF.

This rearrangement joins TRBV18 to TRBJ2-2, with TRBD2 matching over 9 bases. This CDR3 comprises 18 residues. The germline V gene encodes CDR1 KGHSH and CDR2 LQKENI. J was trimmed by 4 bases and V by 2 bases; bases with no gene match: 11. The DNA of the CDR3 is TGTGCCAGCTCACCATTGATGTCAGCGGGAGGTAGCACCGGGGAGCTGTTTTTT. Translating gives CASSPLMSAGGSTGELFF.

J is TRBJ1-3 and V is TRBV18; D uncertain. V lost 7 bases and J lost 4, with 11 bases in between. Germline V gene data show CDR1 as KGHSH and CDR2 as LQKENI. There are 13 residues in the CDR3. CDR3 in DNA: TGTGCCAGCTACATTCCGGGGGGAAACACCATATATTTT. Its translation: CASYIPGGNTIYF.

This clone has only a few counts. This chain joins TRBV28 and TRBJ2-1, with TRBD2 matching 10 bases. The V segment lost 6 bases and the J segment 5 bases; nucleotides outside the gene matches: 4. This CDR3 has 14 amino acids. Per the germline V gene, CDR1 is MDHEN and CDR2 is SYDVKM. CDR3 in amino acids: CASRGSGGDNEQFF. CDR3 sequence (DNA): TGTGCCAGCAGGGGCAGCGGGGGGGACAATGAGCAGTTCTTC. Variable domain in full (rest from reference TRBV28 and TRBJ2-1): DVKVTQSSRYLVKRTGEKVFLECVQDMDHENMFWYRQDPGLGLRLIYFSYDVKMKEKGDIPEGYSVSREKKERFSLILESASTNQTSMYLCASRGSGGDNEQFFGPGTRLTVL.

The chain recombines TRBV6-1 with TRBJ2-4; 7 bases are shared with TRBD2. The CDR3 sequence is 21 residues long. Trimming at V came to 0 bases and at J to 0 bases, leaving 17 bases not matched to a gene. CDR1 is MNHNS, CDR2 SASEGT, per germline. The CDR3 reads CASSEASRGAGVLIAKNIQYF. The CDR3 DNA is TGTGCCAGCAGTGAAGCGAGTCGGGGCGCGGGGGTCCTTATAGCCAAAAACATTCAGTACTTC.

The chain combines TRBV19 with TRBJ1-1, with 11 bases fitting TRBD1. CDR1 LNHDA and CDR2 SQIVND come from the germline V gene (reference sequence). This CDR3 is built from 16 residues. V was pared by 6 bases and J by 3 bases, with 9 bases of the junction left unmatched. The CDR3 loop reads CASSPWDRGKDTEAFF. The CDR3 DNA sequence: TGTGCCAGTAGCCCCTGGGACAGGGGGAAGGACACTGAAGCTTTCTTT.

The chain couples TRBV7-9 to TRBJ1-1; tentative D call: TRBD1 (5 bases). V shed 1 base and J shed 1 base, with 7 bases lying between them. The CDR3 has 14 residues. Germline CDR1 is SEHNR and CDR2 is FQNEAQ (reference sequence). CDR3 nucleotide sequence: TGTGCCAGCAGCTTAGGGCAGGGGAACACTGAAGCTTTCTTT. It is translated as CASSLGQGNTEAFF.

The V and J genes are TRBV10-3 and TRBJ1-5; D might be TRBD1 (6 bases). Germline V CDR1 and CDR2: ENHRY, SYGVKD. This CDR3 has 15 amino acids. Trimming took off 2 bases at V and 0 bases at J, with 8 bases between the two ends. CDR3 nucleotide sequence: TGTGCCATCAGTGAGACAGGGCTTAGCAATCAGCCCCAGCATTTT. Its translation: CAISETGLSNQPQHF.

The chain carries TRBV7-8 and TRBJ1-2; 9 bases align to TRBD1. The V gene end was trimmed by 1 base and the J gene end by 4 bases; junction bases not matched to a gene: 4. The CDR3 has 15 residues. Per the germline V gene, CDR1 is SGHVS and CDR2 is FQNEAQ. The CDR3 loop reads CASSLVAGQGYGYTF. The DNA for the CDR3 is TGTGCCAGCAGCTTAGTCGCGGGACAGGGCTATGGCTACACCTTC.

The rearrangement joins TRBV7-8 to TRBJ1-2, with 10 bases fitting TRBD1. With V trimmed by 6 bases and J by 3 bases, 7 bases remained unmatched. This CDR3 comprises 15 residues. From germline, CDR1 is SGHVS and CDR2 FQNEAQ. The CDR3 region is CASRGQGFLDYGYTF. The CDR3 region has the DNA TGTGCCAGCAGGGGACAGGGGTTTCTCGACTATGGCTACACCTTC.

This clone has only one observation. The chain combines TRBV4-1 with TRBJ2-6; maybe TRBD1 (5 bases). CDR3 length equals 18 residues. Germline-derived CDR1 and CDR2 are MGHRA and YSYEKL. V gave up 2 bases and J gave up 1 base, with 15 bases separating them. CDR3: CASSQWFGRASGANVLTF. The CDR3 region has the DNA TGCGCCAGCAGCCAATGGTTCGGCAGGGCATCTGGGGCCAACGTCCTGACTTTC.

This clone appeared a single time. The chain is built from TRBV2 and TRBJ2-4; a weak D match, TRBD2 (6 bases). CDR3 size: 15 residues. V was clipped by 3 bases and J by 3 bases, with 12 bases between them. In germline, CDR1 is SNHLY, CDR2 FYNNEI. CDR3 coding DNA: TGTGCCAGCAGTGATTGGGGGGTTGGCAAAAACATTCAGTACTTC. Its translation: CASSDWGVGKNIQYF.

The rearrangement joins TRBV7-2 to TRBJ1-5; D perhaps matches TRBD1 (6 bases). Looked up from germline, CDR1 is SGHTA and CDR2 is FQGNSA. The CDR3 spans 18 residues. The V gene lost 6 bases and the J gene lost 0 bases, with 21 bases spanning the gap. The CDR3, as DNA: TGTGCCAGCAGTTCTCGCAGGACAGACTTGAATAGCAATCAGCCCCAGCATTTT. Its protein is CASSSRRTDLNSNQPQHF.

The chain recombines TRBV28 with TRBJ2-7; TRBD2 matches at 10 bases. Trimming removed 2 bases from V and 1 base from J; junction bases left unmatched: 8. Per germline, CDR1 MDHEN and CDR2 SYDVKM. The CDR3 has 17 amino acids. As DNA, the CDR3 is TGTGCCAGCAGTTTACCCTTAGGACTAGCGGAATCCTACGAGCAGTACTTC. Translated, it gives CASSLPLGLAESYEQYF.

The chain recombines TRBV4-2 with TRBJ1-2; TRBD1 might be the D (6 bases). V shed 0 bases and J shed 6 bases, with 14 bases lying between them. The CDR3 covers 15 residues. CDR1 is LGHNA, CDR2 YNFKEQ, per germline. The CDR3 loop reads CASSQDQTGRNGYTF. DNA for the CDR3: TGTGCCAGCAGCCAAGATCAAACAGGGCGGAATGGCTACACCTTC.

The CDR3 DNA follows: TGTGCCAGCAGCTCCGACAGGGTTTACTTAGGGGGCTACACCTTC. It specifies CASSSDRVYLGGYTF. This chain links TRBV7-9 with TRBJ1-2; 7 nucleotides agree with TRBD1. The V and J ends lost 4 bases and 8 bases, in that order; junction bases with no gene match: 13. The length of the CDR3 is 15 residues. Germline V gene lookup returns CDR1 SEHNR and CDR2 FQNEAQ (reference sequence).

The chain is built from TRBV4-1 and TRBJ1-2, with 8 bases identical to TRBD1. The CDR3 sequence is 14 residues long. Losses at the gene ends were 3 bases for V and 4 bases for J; bases not matched to a gene: 4. CDR1 is MGHRA, CDR2 YSYEKL, per germline. CDR3 sequence reads: CASSQEDRGYGYTF. CDR3 in DNA: TGCGCCAGCAGCCAGGAAGACAGGGGCTATGGCTACACCTTC.

The chain employs TRBV15 and TRBJ2-3, with D hard to call. The CDR3 extends over 16 amino acids. CDR1 and CDR2 (germline): LNHNV, YYDKDF (reference sequence). V was shortened by 1 base and J by 2 bases, with 13 bases between the two germline ends. Here the CDR3 reads CATSRARGDATDTQYF. CDR3 DNA sequence: TGTGCCACCAGCAGAGCCAGAGGAGACGCCACAGATACGCAGTATTTT.

This chain joins TRBV29-1 and TRBJ2-7; D not certain. The CDR3 consists of 12 residues. V was shortened by 4 bases and J by 0 bases, with 7 bases between the two germline ends. The germline gives CDR1 SQVTM, CDR2 ANQGSEA. The CDR3 protein is CSVAESSYEQYF. CDR3 coding DNA: TGCAGCGTTGCCGAGAGCTCCTACGAGCAGTACTTC.

The V gene is TRBV13, the J gene TRBJ2-5, with 7 bases fitting TRBD2. The CDR3 is 16 residues long. The junction had 10 bases not matched to a gene; V was cut back by 6 bases and J by 0 bases. Germline V lookup: CDR1 PRHDT, CDR2 FYEKMQ (reference sequence). The CDR3 DNA follows: TGTGCCAGCAGTGACCCTTCGGGGGGAAACCAAGAGACCCAGTACTTC. Encoded protein: CASSDPSGGNQETQYF.

The chain carries TRBV19 and TRBJ2-2; no reliable D call. The CDR3 is 14 amino acids. Germline V gene data show CDR1 as LNHDA and CDR2 as SQIVND (reference sequence). V was clipped by 3 bases and J by 0 bases, with 5 bases between them. DNA of the CDR3: TGTGCCAGTAGTATGCTAGCGAACACCGGGGAGCTGTTTTTT. Translation: CASSMLANTGELFF. The full variable domain, with the rest looked up from reference TRBV19 and TRBJ2-2, is DGGITQSPKYLFRKEGQNVTLSCEQNLNHDAMYWYRQDPGQGLRLIYYSQIVNDFQKGDIAEGYSVSREKKESFPLTVTSAQKNPTAFYLCASSMLANTGELFFGEGSRLTVL.

This rearrangement joins TRBV6-5 to TRBJ1-5, with D uncertain. CDR3 size: 12 residues. The germline CDR1 and CDR2 sequences are MNHEY and SVGAGI. The V end lost 6 bases, the J end lost 2 bases, and 5 bases lay between the germline ends. Here the CDR3 reads CASRAGNQPQHF. As DNA, the CDR3 is TGTGCCAGCAGGGCGGGCAATCAGCCCCAGCATTTT.

The V and J genes are TRBV9 and TRBJ1-6; D perhaps matches TRBD1 (5 bases). Looked up from germline, CDR1 is SGDLS and CDR2 is YYNGEE. CDR3 size: 18 residues. Trimming stripped 3 bases from V and 0 bases from J, with 16 bases between. The CDR3 region is CASSDEGGTSSYNSPLHF. CDR3 nucleotide sequence: TGTGCCAGCAGCGACGAGGGAGGGACCAGCTCCTATAATTCACCCCTCCACTTT.

This chain joins TRBV19 and TRBJ1-3; possibly TRBD1 for D (6 bases). The CDR3 has 14 residues. Per the germline V gene, CDR1 is LNHDA and CDR2 is SQIVND (reference sequence). V dropped 3 bases and J dropped 3 bases, with 9 bases sitting between them. CDR3 coding DNA: TGTGCCAGTAGTATCGACAGGAGTGGAAACACCATATATTTT. Amino acids: CASSIDRSGNTIYF.

The chain employs TRBV2 and TRBJ2-2, with TRBD1 matching 7 bases. With 4 bases clipped from V and 6 bases from J, the junction kept 5 bases outside the gene matches. The CDR3 loop spans 14 amino acids. Germline V CDR1 and CDR2: SNHLY, FYNNEI. CDR3 sequence: CASSVTGWSGELFF. In DNA form, the CDR3 reads TGTGCCAGCAGTGTGACAGGGTGGTCCGGGGAGCTGTTTTTT.

The chain carries TRBV28 and TRBJ1-2; 7 bases match TRBD1. The germline gives CDR1 MDHEN, CDR2 SYDVKM. The V segment lost 7 bases and the J segment 5 bases; nucleotides outside the gene matches: 10. The CDR3 loop spans 14 amino acids. This chain's CDR3 is CASTTPGQLYGYTF. DNA for the CDR3: TGTGCCAGCACCACCCCGGGACAGTTATATGGCTACACCTTC.

The genes are TRBV24-1 and TRBJ2-3; 10 nucleotides line up with TRBD1. J was trimmed by 1 base and V by 7 bases; bases with no gene match: 10. Germline V gene lookup returns CDR1 KGHDR and CDR2 SFDVKD. The CDR3 sequence is 17 residues long. CDR3 coding DNA: TGTGCCACCAGACCAGCCGGGACAGGGGCCGGCACAGATACGCAGTATTTT. Its translation is CATRPAGTGAGTDTQYF.